The clone carrying this TCR beta chain appeared a few times. What it recognizes is unknown. This sample stems from a study of vaccination and CD4 T cells after COVID-19. The overall study: Six men and four women formed the convalescents, two being Hispanic.

The Oncomine TCR Beta short-read assay was what sequenced the DNA obtained from cultured CD4+ T cells. TCRdb passed the PCR reads through MiXCR, listing each CDR3 protein once. The repertoire holds about 18,000 distinct CDR3 sequences, with roughly 51% as singletons. This CDR3 has 13 residues. Trimming removed 8 bases from V and 4 bases from J, with 14 bases in between. Germline CDR1 reads SGHAT; CDR2 reads FQNNGV. Treatment: roughly nine-day PBMC culture with coronavirus spike peptide pools or control peptides (ViraFEST assay). The clonotype was recovered from a human donor who had recovered from COVID-19. Sequenced: CD4+ T cells from blood, cultured in vitro. V gene TRBV11-2 combines with J gene TRBJ1-2, with D maybe TRBD1 (5 bases). The CDR3 region is CASSPEQGYGYTF. DNA for the CDR3: TGTGCCAGCTCCCCGGAGCAGGGCTATGGCTACACCTTC.